One sample yielded the 7 T cell receptor beta chains listed below, sequenced in a study of T cell responses to AZD1222 COVID-19 vaccine. Assay used: immunoSEQ multiplex PCR; TCRdb lists only in-frame clones, some missing. The table records under 110,000 clones, around 87% of them present only once. The specimen comprised peripheral blood, sampled 28 days after the second AZD1222 dose. Source of these receptors: an adult who received the AZD1222 COVID-19 vaccine.

The V call is TRBV4-2, the J call TRBJ2-1; TRBD2 is a possible D gene (6 bases). Germline V lookup: CDR1 LGHNA, CDR2 YNFKEQ. The CDR3 has 14 residues. V lost 1 base, J lost 6 bases, and 10 bases lay in between. The CDR3 is CASSQAAGRNEQFF. CDR3 coding DNA: TGTGCCAGCAGCCAAGCAGCGGGCCGCAATGAGCAGTTCTTC.

The chain recombines TRBV4-2 with TRBJ1-6; D might be TRBD1 (5 bases). Germline V gene sequence: CDR1 LGHNA, CDR2 YNFKEQ. V lost 3 bases to trimming and J lost 7 bases, with 16 bases between them. The length of the CDR3 is 16 residues. The CDR3 region is CASSQPTGTPNSPLHF. CDR3 in DNA: TGTGCCAGCAGCCAGCCGACCGGGACGCCGAATTCACCCCTCCACTTT.

The chain has TRBV19 and TRBJ1-5, with D unresolved. Germline loops: CDR1 LNHDA, CDR2 SQIVND (reference sequence). V was shortened by 6 bases and J by 1 base, with 13 bases between the two germline ends. The CDR3 length is 15 residues. The CDR3 DNA reads TGTGCCAGTAGCCCGGCCGTAGGGAGCAATCAGCCCCAGCATTTT. This translates into CASSPAVGSNQPQHF.

The chain has TRBV28 and TRBJ1-1; D might be TRBD1 (6 bases). The CDR3 extends over 14 amino acids. Trimming removed 6 bases from V and 5 bases from J, with 16 bases in between. CDR1 and CDR2 (germline): MDHEN, SYDVKM. The CDR3 DNA reads TGTGCCAGCAGCCCCGTCAGGGGAGGAACTGAAGCTTTCTTT. The encoded protein is CASSPVRGGTEAFF.

The CDR3 nucleotides are TGTGCCACCAGTGACATGGGGCTTGAAGCTTTCTTT. Protein product: CATSDMGLEAFF. This chain uses TRBV24-1 with TRBJ1-1; D is perhaps TRBD1 (5 bases). Trimming took off 4 bases at V and 7 bases at J, with 9 bases between the two ends. Germline CDR1 and CDR2: KGHDR and SFDVKD. The CDR3 totals 12 residues.

The rearrangement joins TRBV29-1 to TRBJ2-2; the D gene is possibly TRBD1 (6 bases). This CDR3 is built from 16 residues. From germline, CDR1 is SQVTM and CDR2 ANQGSEA. Trimming took 5 bases from V and 1 from J, leaving 17 bases between them. CDR3 in DNA: TGCAGCGTTCGGCCCCCGACAGGAGTGAACACCGGGGAGCTGTTTTTT. This codes for CSVRPPTGVNTGELFF.

This chain links TRBV7-9 with TRBJ2-7; 9 bases fit TRBD1. Unmatched junction bases numbered 2, after V lost 4 bases and J lost 1 base. This CDR3 comprises 14 residues. Looked up from germline, CDR1 is SEHNR and CDR2 is FQNEAQ (reference sequence). The chain's CDR3 is CASSSGTGSYEQYF. DNA of the CDR3: TGTGCCAGCAGCTCCGGGACAGGGTCCTACGAGCAGTACTTC.